This T cell receptor beta chain was captured by sequencing in a study of blood T cells in healthy people across ages. A second 7 to 11 cycle PCR used barcoded and J-beta primers. No fewer than 3 million CDR3-containing paired-end reads came from each sample. TCRdb fed the 5' RACE reads into MiXCR, producing one record per CDR3 protein. Of approximately 1,700,000 distinct CDR3 sequences detected, roughly 43% appear once; the ten largest clones hold roughly 24%. Germline CDR1 MNHEY, CDR2 SVGEGT. Trimming took off 7 bases at V and 6 bases at J, with 12 bases between the two ends. There are 13 residues in the CDR3.

This sequence joins TRBV6-2 or TRBV6-3 and TRBJ2-2, with D perhaps TRBD1 (6 bases). This sequence was found in a human donor in good health. The sequenced sample consisted of blood. The CDR3 sequence: CASNRVLAGELFF. CDR3 nucleotide sequence: TGTGCCAGCAACAGGGTTCTCGCCGGGGAGCTGTTTTTT.